This is a list of T cell receptor beta chains from one sample in a study of shared clonotypes between healthy human individuals. Clones were sequenced by immunoSEQ multiplex PCR, and TCRdb holds only the in-frame ones, with some missing. This sample has 450,000 to 700,000 clones, with 95% to 96% found just once. Material for sequencing was naive CD8+ T cells sorted from blood. All receptors derive from a woman younger than 45 in good health. The CDR3 runs from the conserved cysteine through the conserved F or W. A D gene is named only where the DNA matches it firmly. Size tells how often a clone was seen (once, few, many) or the class of an expanded clone, and some rows leave it out.

V	D	size	J	CDR3	DNA
TRBV30	-	-	TRBJ1-5	CAWMASGEGNQPQHF	TGTGCCTGGATGGCCTCGGGGGAGGGGAATCAGCCCCAGCATTTT
TRBV14	TRBD1	-	TRBJ1-2	CASSQDLFWGDSDTYGYTF	TGTGCCAGCAGCCAAGATCTGTTTTGGGGGGACAGTGACACCTATGGCTACACCTTC
TRBV27	-	-	TRBJ1-6	CASSPTAPASLHF	TGTGCCAGCAGTCCAACTGCTCCGGCGTCCCTCCACTTT
TRBV27	TRBD1	-	TRBJ2-7	CASSGWDRDSYEQYF	TGTGCCAGCAGTGGCTGGGACAGGGACTCCTACGAGCAGTACTTC
TRBV28	-	once	TRBJ1-3	CASSTAGGGGNTIYF	TGTGCCAGCAGTACCGCGGGGGGAGGTGGAAACACCATATATTTT
TRBV4-1	TRBD1	-	TRBJ2-7	CASSHRQGPYEQYF	TGCGCCAGCAGCCATAGACAGGGTCCCTACGAGCAGTACTTC
TRBV4-1	-	-	TRBJ2-2	CASSPLMSGSLDTGELFF	TGCGCCAGCAGCCCCCTCATGTCAGGATCCTTGGACACCGGGGAGCTGTTTTTT
TRBV29-1	TRBD2	-	TRBJ2-5	CSVEDRGGLIKTQYF	TGCAGCGTTGAAGATCGGGGGGGGCTGATAAAGACCCAGTACTTC
TRBV29-1	-	-	TRBJ2-2	CSVVSSRTGELFF	TGCAGCGTTGTTAGCTCGAGGACCGGGGAGCTGTTTTTT
TRBV6-1	-	-	TRBJ2-7	CASNRQGEQYF	TGTGCCAGCAACCGACAAGGCGAGCAGTACTTC
TRBV14	TRBD2	-	TRBJ2-5	CASSPPLREGAKETQYF	TGTGCCAGCAGCCCGCCACTGCGGGAGGGGGCTAAAGAGACCCAGTACTTC
TRBV5-5	TRBD1	-	TRBJ2-7	CASSSDRGNYEQYF	TGTGCCAGCAGCTCGGACAGGGGAAACTACGAGCAGTACTTC
TRBV7-5	-	-	TRBJ2-7	CVRSLVRAFGRVELAGGIDEQYF	TGTGTCAGAAGCTTAGTTCGTGCTTTCGGTCGGGTTGAACTAGCGGGAGGAATAGACGAGCAGTACTTC
TRBV19	TRBD1	-	TRBJ2-7	CASIGQGSEEQYF	TGTGCCAGTATCGGACAGGGTTCGGAAGAGCAGTACTTC
TRBV7-6	-	-	TRBJ2-7	CASSMTALGNEQYF	TGTGCCAGCAGCATGACAGCCCTTGGGAACGAGCAGTACTTC
TRBV27	TRBD2	-	TRBJ2-7	CASRTSGSSYEQYF	TGTGCCAGCAGGACTAGCGGAAGCTCCTACGAGCAGTACTTC
TRBV19	TRBD2	-	TRBJ2-2	CASSIDQNPPAVAGGPRTGELFF	TGTGCCAGTAGTATAGATCAAAACCCCCCCGCGGTAGCGGGAGGGCCCCGCACCGGGGAGCTGTTTTTT
TRBV6-5	-	-	TRBJ2-5	CASSYGFGETQYF	TGTGCCAGCAGTTATGGGTTTGGGGAGACCCAGTACTTC
TRBV6-1	-	once	TRBJ2-3	CASSEEGGAPDTQYF	TGTGCCAGCAGTGAAGAAGGGGGAGCTCCAGATACGCAGTATTTT
TRBV4-1	TRBD2	-	TRBJ2-7	CASSRAPGLAGPYEQYF	TGCGCCAGCAGCCGCGCACCGGGACTAGCGGGACCCTACGAGCAGTACTTC
TRBV6-6	-	-	TRBJ1-1	CASGQQGHEAFF	TGTGCCAGCGGACAACAGGGTCATGAAGCTTTCTTT
TRBV5-4	-	-	TRBJ2-7	CASSWDSGDYEQYF	TGTGCCAGCAGCTGGGACTCGGGAGACTACGAGCAGTACTTC
TRBV13	-	-	TRBJ1-1	CASSPRGSKNTEAFF	TGTGCCAGCAGCCCCCGGGGCTCAAAGAACACTGAAGCTTTCTTT
TRBV5-1	TRBD1	-	TRBJ1-2	CASSLGQGGYGYTF	TGCGCCAGCAGCTTGGGACAGGGGGGATATGGCTACACCTTC
TRBV4-1	-	-	TRBJ1-1	CASSQQGPTEAFF	TGCGCCAGCAGCCAGCAGGGACCCACTGAAGCTTTCTTT
TRBV6-1	-	-	TRBJ1-2	CASSDRGANYGYTF	TGTGCCAGCAGTGACAGGGGTGCTAACTATGGCTACACCTTC
TRBV4-2	TRBD2	-	TRBJ2-7	CASSQDQRENEQYF	TGTGCCAGCAGCCAAGATCAGCGGGAGAACGAGCAGTACTTC
TRBV7-9	-	-	TRBJ1-1	CASSITEAFF	TGTGCCAGCAGCATCACTGAAGCTTTCTTT
TRBV6-6	-	-	TRBJ2-1	CASSYSSYNEQFF	TGTGCCAGCAGTTACTCCTCCTACAATGAGCAGTTCTTC
TRBV21-1	-	-	TRBJ2-3	CATDSRPSTDTQYF	TGTGCCACAGACAGTAGACCTAGCACAGATACGCAGTATTTT
TRBV2	TRBD2	-	TRBJ2-5	CASRGRLAGGGETQYF	TGTGCCAGCAGAGGCCGACTAGCGGGAGGTGGAGAGACCCAGTACTTC
TRBV28	-	once	TRBJ1-5	CASSYRSSNQPQHF	TGTGCCAGCAGTTACAGGTCTAGCAATCAGCCCCAGCATTTT